This T cell receptor beta chain was identified during a study of T cells after yellow fever vaccination. Study-wide context: Libraries from low-cell-number fractions were prepared with the SMART-Seq v4 Ultra Low Input RNA kit. Regarding the study as a whole: Clonotypes found in both CD4 and CD8 compartments made up a small share. The booster saw the reappearance of most primary-vaccination clones (approximately 97% CD4, around 90% CD8). From the bulk population, abundant clonotypes could contaminate and appear within FACS-sorted repertoires.

The sample holds many counts of this clonotype. Its target is unknown. From the 5' RACE reads, TCRdb called clonotypes with MiXCR, one entry per CDR3 protein. This table has roughly 120,000 distinct CDR3 sequences, under 8.5% appearing once. CDR3 length equals 14 residues. CDR1 is MNHEY and CDR2 is SVGAGI in the germline V gene. The V end was cut by 0 bases, the J end by 2 bases, with 7 bases between. The V gene is TRBV6-5, the J gene TRBJ2-5; no definite D call. This receptor was obtained from a man younger than 35 who received the YFV17D yellow fever vaccine. The sequenced sample was CD4+ T cells sorted from PBMCs, obtained around 10 days after the first yellow fever vaccination. In DNA, the CDR3 is TGTGCCAGCAGTTACTCCCAGGCTCAAGAGACCCAGTACTTC. Translation gives CASSYSQAQETQYF.